These T cell receptor beta chains were read from a single sample in a study of T cells in Graves' hyperthyroidism and ophthalmopathy. A single record per CDR3 protein comes from TCRdb applying MiXCR to the multiplex PCR reads. This sample has some 250,000 distinct CDR3 sequences, with about 14% found just once. Input material: blood. These receptor sequences come from a middle-aged woman with Graves' hyperthyroidism that later progressed to Graves' ophthalmopathy. Both conserved end residues are part of each CDR3. D genes are given only for firm matches. Rows give clone size only sometimes, using once, few, many, or a class for an expanded clone.

v_call	clone_size	j_call	d_call	cdr3_aa	cdr3_nt
TRBV6-1	many	TRBJ1-1	NA	CASRGLNTEAFF	TGTGCCAGCCGAGGATTGAACACTGAAGCTTTCTTT
TRBV29-1	NA	TRBJ2-7	NA	CSVEDLEAEQYF	TGCAGCGTTGAAGATTTAGAGGCCGAGCAGTACTTC
TRBV6-1	many	TRBJ1-1	NA	CASIHSGAGNTEAFF	TGTGCCAGCATCCATTCGGGGGCTGGGAACACTGAAGCTTTCTTT
TRBV29-1	few	TRBJ2-5	NA	CSVEVPEGCWYF	TGCAGCGTTGAAGTTCCGGAAGGGTGTTGGTACTTC
TRBV10-3	many	TRBJ2-7	NA	CAISDSLGDSSYEQYF	TGTGCCATCAGTGATTCTCTGGGGGACTCCTCCTACGAGCAGTACTTC
TRBV28	many	TRBJ2-3	NA	CASSTIGFSTDTQYF	TGTGCCAGCAGTACAATAGGGTTTAGCACAGATACGCAGTATTTT
TRBV2	many	TRBJ2-1	TRBD2	CASSVEQTSGRVPSYNEQFF	TGTGCCAGCAGCGTCGAACAGACTAGCGGGAGGGTCCCCTCCTACAATGAGCAGTTCTTC
TRBV19	few	TRBJ1-1	TRBD1	CASRQGGTVTEAFF	TGTGCCAGTAGACAGGGGGGGACGGTGACTGAAGCTTTCTTT
TRBV2	NA	TRBJ2-1	TRBD1	CASFAPGQGIVAGLEDEQFF	TGTGCCAGCTTCGCCCCGGGACAGGGGATAGTAGCGGGTCTGGAGGATGAGCAGTTCTTC
TRBV7-8	many	TRBJ2-1	NA	CASSLGGLGSSYNEQFF	TGTGCCAGCAGCTTAGGGGGATTGGGGAGCTCCTACAATGAGCAGTTCTTC
TRBV27	NA	TRBJ2-1	TRBD2	CASSLSRTSGLSYNEQFF	TGTGCCAGCAGTTTATCGCGGACTAGCGGCCTTTCCTACAATGAGCAGTTCTTC